A single sample is the source of the 25 T cell receptor beta chains below, sequenced in a study of T cell responses to AZD1222 COVID-19 vaccine. Using immunoSEQ multiplex PCR, the repertoire was profiled, and TCRdb retains in-frame clones only, with some absent. The table shows 100,000 to 150,000 clones, with roughly nine tenths occurring only once. The source material was peripheral blood, sampled on day 0 of AZD1222 vaccination. These receptors came from an adult in good health.

The chain couples TRBV4-1 to TRBJ1-6; TRBD1 is a possible D gene (5 bases). CDR1 is MGHRA and CDR2 is YSYEKL in the germline V gene. The V end lost 1 base, the J end lost 8 bases, and 12 bases lay between the germline ends. This CDR3 is built from 15 residues. Here the CDR3 reads CASSQGALGDSPLHF. For the CDR3, the DNA is TGCGCCAGCAGCCAAGGCGCCCTGGGGGATTCACCCCTCCACTTT.

The chain combines TRBV25-1 with TRBJ1-4; 7 bases line up with TRBD1. This CDR3 is built from 15 residues. CDR1 and CDR2 (germline): MGHDK, SYGVNS. Losses at the gene ends were 2 bases for V and 8 bases for J; bases not matched to a gene: 8. CDR3 protein: CASSEPTGAMEKLFF. The CDR3 DNA reads as TGTGCCAGCAGTGAACCAACAGGGGCAATGGAAAAACTGTTTTTT. The variable domain in full, completed from reference TRBV25-1 and TRBJ1-4, reads EADIYQTPRYLVIGTGKKITLECSQTMGHDKMYWYQQDPGMELHLIHYSYGVNSTEKGDLSSESTVSRIRTEHFPLTLESARPSHTSQYLCASSEPTGAMEKLFFGSGTQLSVL.

The rearrangement links TRBV4-1 to TRBJ1-4; unclear D gene. V was trimmed by 0 bases and J by 12 bases, leaving 17 bases between them. This CDR3 has 15 amino acids. Germline CDR1 and CDR2: MGHRA and YSYEKL. CDR3 DNA: TGCGCCAGCAGCCAAGATACGGCCTTGACGGAGGAACTGTTTTTT. Protein: CASSQDTALTEELFF.

The chain is built from TRBV19 and TRBJ1-2; 9 nucleotides line up with TRBD1. V lost 6 bases and J lost 12; bases outside the gene matches: 11. The germline CDR1 and CDR2 sequences are LNHDA and SQIVND (reference sequence). The length of the CDR3 is 13 residues. The CDR3, as DNA: TGTGCCAGTAGCTCCACCGGGACAGGGTGGAACACCTTC. Translating it yields CASSSTGTGWNTF.

This clone occurred once. The junction does not match germline at one end; this may be a read error. The CDR3 region has the DNA TGTGCCAGCAGTTTATGGGCTAGCGGGAGGTCCGAGCGGTACTTC. It is translated as CASSLWASGRSERYF. The chain combines TRBV28 with TRBJ2-7, with TRBD2 matching over 11 bases. The CDR3 has 15 residues. The germline CDR1 and CDR2 sequences are MDHEN and SYDVKM.

This chain links TRBV7-3 with TRBJ2-2; the D gene is possibly TRBD2 (7 bases). Deletions cut 6 bases from V and 5 bases from J, with 22 bases between. The CDR3 runs 17 residues. Per the germline V gene, CDR1 is SGHTA and CDR2 is FQGTGA. The CDR3 spells CASSRRSKGEGTGELFF. The CDR3 DNA is TGTGCCAGCAGTCGACGGTCAAAGGGGGAGGGTACCGGGGAGCTGTTTTTT.

The chain has TRBV9 and TRBJ2-7; 9 nucleotides match TRBD2. CDR1 SGDLS and CDR2 YYNGEE come from the germline V gene. CDR3 size: 15 residues. With 0 bases clipped from V and 4 bases from J, the junction kept 5 bases outside the gene matches. The CDR3 region is CASSVGEAGGYEQYF. The CDR3 nucleotides are TGTGCCAGCAGCGTAGGAGAGGCGGGAGGGTACGAGCAGTACTTC.

This CDR3 reads CASSQKQGVQETQYF. CDR3 coding DNA: TGTGCCAGCAGCCAGAAACAGGGGGTCCAAGAGACCCAGTACTTC. The chain links TRBV11-2 to TRBJ2-5; 8 nucleotides match TRBD1. There are 15 residues in the CDR3. Germline loops: CDR1 SGHAT, CDR2 FQNNGV. V shed 5 bases and J 1 base; nucleotides not matched to a gene: 6.

The rearrangement joins TRBV5-1 to TRBJ2-3; 14 bases fit TRBD2. The CDR3 length is 17 residues. Germline values: CDR1 SGHRS, CDR2 YFSETQ. J lost 3 bases, V lost 0 bases, and 3 bases had no gene match. The CDR3 DNA sequence: TGCGCCAGCAGCTTGGGGGGACTAGCGGGAGTGACAGATACGCAGTATTTT. Amino acids: CASSLGGLAGVTDTQYF.

This clone was found a few times. The genes are TRBV2 and TRBJ1-1; 12 nucleotides agree with TRBD1. The length of the CDR3 is 15 residues. The V segment lost 6 bases and the J segment 0 bases; nucleotides outside the gene matches: 2. The germline gives CDR1 SNHLY, CDR2 FYNNEI. This chain's CDR3 is CASRGTGGLNTEAFF. For the CDR3, the DNA is TGTGCCAGCAGAGGGACAGGGGGCCTGAACACTGAAGCTTTCTTT.

The V and J genes are TRBV27 and TRBJ1-5, with 8 bases aligning to TRBD1. The CDR3 sequence is 14 residues long. The V gene end was trimmed by 6 bases and the J gene end by 6 bases; junction bases not matched to a gene: 7. CDR1 and CDR2 from the germline V gene are MNHEY and SMNVEV (reference sequence). CDR3 protein: CASSQTGGSQPQHF. The CDR3 region has the DNA TGTGCCAGCAGCCAAACAGGGGGGAGTCAGCCCCAGCATTTT.

The chain is built from TRBV11-1 and TRBJ1-4; D not resolved. Trimming stripped 3 bases from V and 2 bases from J, with 10 bases between. The CDR3 extends over 15 amino acids. Germline CDR1 is SGHAT and CDR2 is FQDESV (reference sequence). For the CDR3, the DNA is TGTGCCAGCAGCTTCTCCTCGGGGACTAATGAAAAACTGTTTTTT. It encodes CASSFSSGTNEKLFF.

The chain uses TRBV7-3 and TRBJ2-3; 10 bases map to TRBD2. In germline, CDR1 is SGHTA, CDR2 FQGTGA. V lost 2 bases and J lost 4; bases outside the gene matches: 18. The CDR3 has 20 amino acids. The DNA of the CDR3 is TGTGCCAGCAGCTTAGGGAGCTCGGCTAGCGGGAGAGGGCGCGCAGATACGCAGTATTTT. Protein: CASSLGSSASGRGRADTQYF.

The chain couples TRBV3-1 (or the pseudogene TRBV3-2) to TRBJ2-1; no definite D call. Germline loops: CDR1 LGHDT, CDR2 YNNKEL (reference sequence). The CDR3 is 15 amino acids. V was clipped by 3 bases and J by 2 bases, with 11 bases between them. The CDR3 nucleotides are TGTGCCAGCAGCCAGCCCTACCTCCCCTACAATGAGCAGTTCTTC. This sequence encodes CASSQPYLPYNEQFF.

This chain joins TRBV19 and TRBJ1-2; D possibly corresponds to TRBD1 (5 bases). Germline lookup yields CDR1 LNHDA and CDR2 SQIVND (reference sequence). This CDR3 has 10 amino acids. The germline V and J ends were trimmed by 6 bases and 13 bases, with 12 bases remaining between them. As DNA, the CDR3 is TGTGCCAGTAGGGGGGAATCCGGCACCTTC. This sequence encodes CASRGESGTF.

This chain uses TRBV19 with TRBJ2-7, with D possibly matching TRBD1 (6 bases). This CDR3 spans 17 amino acids. With 4 bases removed from V and 0 bases from J, the gap between germline ends came to 19 bases. CDR1 and CDR2 from the germline V gene are LNHDA and SQIVND (reference sequence). The CDR3 loop reads CASSNPSGDQLSYEQYF. The CDR3 DNA follows: TGTGCCAGTAGTAATCCATCAGGGGACCAACTCTCCTACGAGCAGTACTTC. Full variable domain (remainder filled in from reference TRBV19 and TRBJ2-7): DGGITQSPKYLFRKEGQNVTLSCEQNLNHDAMYWYRQDPGQGLRLIYYSQIVNDFQKGDIAEGYSVSREKKESFPLTVTSAQKNPTAFYLCASSNPSGDQLSYEQYFGPGTRLTVT.

This clone was seen only once. This chain connects TRBV5-1 to TRBJ2-1; 8 positions match TRBD2. The CDR3 covers 13 residues. J lost 7 bases, V lost 5 bases, and 5 bases had no gene match. Germline V gene data show CDR1 as SGHRS and CDR2 as YFSETQ. CDR3 loop: CASSFSGMNEQFF. CDR3 nucleotides: TGCGCCAGCAGTTTTAGCGGGATGAATGAGCAGTTCTTC. The full variable domain, in which reference TRBV5-1 and TRBJ2-1 provide the parts outside the CDR3, is KAGVTQTPRYLIKTRGQQVTLSCSPISGHRSVSWYQQTPGQGLQFLFEYFSETQRNKGNFPGRFSGRQFSNSRSEMNVSTLELGDSALYLCASSFSGMNEQFFGPGTRLTVL.

This clone was observed a few times. The V gene is TRBV6-4, the J gene TRBJ2-3; perhaps TRBD1 as D (6 bases). Deletions cut 5 bases from V and 3 bases from J, with 9 bases between. CDR3 length equals 13 residues. Per germline, CDR1 MRHNA and CDR2 SNTAGT. CDR3 in DNA: TGTGCCAGCAGTAACAGGGTGACAGATACGCAGTATTTT. This sequence encodes CASSNRVTDTQYF.

The chain uses TRBV6-5 and TRBJ1-2, with TRBD1 matching over 10 bases. The CDR3 has 15 amino acids. The germline V gene has CDR1 MNHEY and CDR2 SVGAGI. Germline trimming cut 6 bases from V and 2 bases from J; bases unmatched to any gene: 6. Here the CDR3 DNA reads TGTGCCAGCAGCCCGGGACAGGGGCCAAACTATGGCTACACCTTC. Amino acids: CASSPGQGPNYGYTF.

The chain is built from TRBV29-1 and TRBJ1-2, with D unresolved. The germline V gene has CDR1 SQVTM and CDR2 ANQGSEA. The length of the CDR3 is 16 residues. V lost 6 bases, J lost 1 base, and 21 bases lay in between. Here the CDR3 reads CSVQRTRTPGNYGYTF. CDR3 sequence (DNA): TGCAGCGTCCAACGGACCAGGACCCCTGGTAACTATGGCTACACCTTC.

The sample holds one count of this clone. The DNA for the CDR3 is TGTGCCAGCAGCTTAGTTGCCCCCTTTTACAATGAGCAGTTCTTC. The encoded protein is CASSLVAPFYNEQFF. The V and J genes are TRBV7-2 and TRBJ2-1; D gene unclear. The germline V gene encodes CDR1 SGHTA and CDR2 FQGNSA. The V gene lost 1 base and the J gene lost 4 bases, with 11 bases spanning the gap. CDR3 length equals 15 residues.

The genes are TRBV19 and TRBJ1-5; TRBD1 agrees at 9 bases. CDR1 LNHDA and CDR2 SQIVND come from the germline V gene (reference sequence). V lost 5 bases, J lost 6 bases, and 11 bases stayed unmatched. The length of the CDR3 is 16 residues. In DNA form, the CDR3 reads TGTGCCAGTAGTCCTGAGGACAGGGGAGGAAGTCAGCCCCAGCATTTT. Its protein product is CASSPEDRGGSQPQHF.

The chain joins TRBV5-1 to TRBJ1-4; 8 nucleotides align to TRBD1. This CDR3 spans 15 amino acids. Germline V gene sequence: CDR1 SGHRS, CDR2 YFSETQ. Trimming removed 3 bases from V and 8 bases from J; junction bases left unmatched: 9. In DNA, the CDR3 is TGCGCCAGCAGCTCCCGGGACAGGAAAGGGGAAAAACTGTTTTTT. Encoded protein: CASSSRDRKGEKLFF. Supplemented by reference TRBV5-1 and TRBJ1-4, the full variable domain reads KAGVTQTPRYLIKTRGQQVTLSCSPISGHRSVSWYQQTPGQGLQFLFEYFSETQRNKGNFPGRFSGRQFSNSRSEMNVSTLELGDSALYLCASSSRDRKGEKLFFGSGTQLSVL.

The chain employs TRBV28 and TRBJ1-1; a weak D match, TRBD1 (5 bases). The CDR3 has 14 amino acids. Germline values: CDR1 MDHEN, CDR2 SYDVKM. The V end lost 3 bases, the J end lost 0 bases, and 8 bases lay between the germline ends. As DNA, the CDR3 is TGTGCCAGCAGTTTGGGGGGAATGAACACTGAAGCTTTCTTT. This gives the protein CASSLGGMNTEAFF.

The rearrangement uses TRBV19 and TRBJ2-3; 14 bases match TRBD2. CDR3 length: 17 amino acids. The germline gives CDR1 LNHDA, CDR2 SQIVND (reference sequence). Trimming at V came to 6 bases and at J to 2 bases, leaving 7 bases not matched to a gene. CDR3 sequence reads: CASRLMGLAGDTDTQYF. The CDR3 DNA is TGTGCCAGTAGACTTATGGGACTAGCGGGAGACACAGATACGCAGTATTTT.